This TCR beta chain was identified during a study of T cell repertoires in cytomegalovirus infection. TCRdb called the reads again in MiXCR, with one record for every CDR3 protein. The sample lists hundreds of thousands of distinct CDR3 sequences, approximately 29% occurring once. About this clonotype: Its antigen is undetermined. The junction and the germline gene differ at one end; a read error may be behind it.

CDR1 is SGHDT, CDR2 YYEEEE, per germline. CDR3 length: 12 residues. The sequence came from a human donor in good health (CMV status not recorded). Some clones in this sample may be carry-over from other donors' samples. The sequencing here drew on cultured CD8+ T cells from PBMCs, taken from culture after CMV antigen stimulation. The chain combines TRBV5-6 with TRBJ1-2, with no clear D. The CDR3 DNA is TGTGCCAGCAGCCGGAGTAACAATGGCTACACCTTC. Translation: CASSRSNNGYTF.